These T cell receptor beta chains were read from a single sample in a study of shared clonotypes between healthy human individuals. Clones were sequenced by immunoSEQ multiplex PCR, and TCRdb holds only the in-frame ones, with some missing. The data contain around 690,000 clones, less than 95% of them singletons. Sequencing input: memory CD8+ T cells from PBMCs. Receptors originate from a man younger than 35 in good health. Some clones in this sample may be carry-over from other donors' samples. The conserved cysteine and the conserved F or W are not part of the CDR3 here. The D gene is left open where the match is weak.

TRBV27	TRBD2	TRBJ2-1	ASSSGLAVYNEQF
TRBV4-3	.	TRBJ2-5	ASSRGVHQETQY
TRBV6-5	.	TRBJ2-5	ASRTGRGAETQY
TRBV13	.	TRBJ1-4	ASSSRGLVDEKLF
TRBV7-8	.	TRBJ1-1	ASSEKGKAF
TRBV2	.	TRBJ2-7	AGRPGSSYEQY
TRBV7-8	.	TRBJ2-7	ASSLVYEQY
TRBV7-8	TRBD1	TRBJ2-7	ASSLRGPKYEQY
TRBV7-9	.	TRBJ2-1	ASTPRERGRPSPEGEQF
TRBV28	.	TRBJ1-1	ASSREAGSDTEAF
TRBV6-1	TRBD1	TRBJ1-2	ASSEDRGYGYT
TRBV2	TRBD2	TRBJ2-7	ASTPGLAYEQY
TRBV28	.	TRBJ2-3	ASSPRTDTQY
TRBV6-6	TRBD1	TRBJ1-1	ASSYSTPGGTEAF
TRBV29-1	.	TRBJ2-3	SVGGDTQY
TRBV7-9	TRBD1	TRBJ1-2	ASSLAPGTDYGYT
TRBV28	.	TRBJ1-2	ASATARLGANYGYT
TRBV29-1	TRBD1	TRBJ1-2	SVEDFGQGEANYGYT
TRBV28	TRBD1	TRBJ1-2	ASSFQDRGWDGYI
TRBV6-6	.	TRBJ2-2	ASSYGRANTGELF
TRBV4-2	TRBD2	TRBJ2-7	ASSQEVLASGFDEQY
TRBV28	.	TRBJ1-4	ASSFRRYVEKLF
TRBV7-9	.	TRBJ2-1	ASSTFGGSYNEQF
TRBV7-9	.	TRBJ2-3	ASSPHTDTQY
TRBV9	.	TRBJ2-7	ASSTGPSSSYEQY
TRBV27	.	TRBJ2-2	ASSLTGHRTGELF
TRBV7-9	TRBD2	TRBJ2-1	ASTFPGASGTSYNEQF
TRBV18	.	TRBJ1-1	ASSPHLASLTEAF
TRBV5-4	.	TRBJ2-3	ASSFEGGDDTDTQY
TRBV29-1	.	TRBJ1-1	SGGFEWGAGNTEAF
TRBV9	.	TRBJ2-3	ASSARGRSTDTQY
TRBV13	TRBD2	TRBJ2-5	ASSSRTQSLAGGQETQY
TRBV2	.	.	ASSWGLPYEQY
TRBV27	.	TRBJ2-7	ASSSPHEQY
TRBV5-6	.	TRBJ1-3	ASSLGSVLSGNTIY
TRBV19	.	TRBJ2-1	ASSGDGNEQF
TRBV10-3	.	TRBJ2-3	AISELTDTQY
TRBV5-1	.	TRBJ1-1	ASGLTGIVSEAF
TRBV21-1	.	TRBJ2-1	ASSHRGATSYNEQF
TRBV6-1	.	TRBJ2-1	ASSAAGRGFYNEQF
TRBV6-5	.	TRBJ2-7	ASIGTPYEQY
TRBV2	.	TRBJ1-5	ASSEDLRVGDSNQPQH
TRBV27	TRBD1	TRBJ1-4	ASSSPPGIQGENEKLF
TRBV19	TRBD2	TRBJ2-7	ASSIFSGRRTYEQY
TRBV27	.	TRBJ2-5	ASSLRYQETQY
TRBV15	.	TRBJ2-1	ATSKTSNEQF
TRBV27	.	TRBJ2-1	ASSLYPTGYYNEQF
TRBV4-3	TRBD2	TRBJ2-1	ASSLRLADYNEQF
TRBV28	.	TRBJ2-7	ASSRGPLSYEQY